A single sample is the source of the 25 T cell receptor beta chains below, sequenced in a study of HIV-infected children after antiretroviral therapy interruption. Treatment denoted: PENTA 11 planned treatment interruption arm or continuous ART arm. Unique molecular identifiers were included in an RNA-based 3' RACE TCR library. TCRdb reanalysed the 3' RACE reads using MiXCR and keeps one entry per CDR3 protein. Of fewer than 50,000 distinct CDR3 sequences in the sample, around 4.7% were seen once. This specimen was CD45RA+ CD4+ T cells from PBMCs, pooled from several time points, taken from a donor given antiretroviral therapy, either interrupted or continuous. The subset: naive CD4+ CD45RA+ CD45RO- T cells. The receptors stem from a pool of human donors with HIV.

This clonotype was counted a few times. This chain uses TRBV20-1 with TRBJ1-5, with 9 bases lining up with TRBD1. Germline loops: CDR1 DFQATT, CDR2 SNEGSKA (reference sequence). Trimming cost V 5 bases and J 1 base; bases outside gene matches: 3. CDR3 size: 14 residues. The CDR3 coding sequence is TGCAGTGCTGCCGGGACAGGGAGCAATCAGCCCCAGCATTTT. Translated: CSAAGTGSNQPQHF.

This clonotype was found many times. J is TRBJ1-5 and V is TRBV12-3 or TRBV12-4; tentatively, D is TRBD1 (5 bases). This CDR3 contains 17 residues. The V and J ends lost 5 bases and 5 bases respectively, with 22 bases between them. The CDR3 region has the DNA TGTGCCAGCAGTCCGGACGGAGTAGGGGACCCCGATCAGCCCCAGCATTTT. Its translation is CASSPDGVGDPDQPQHF.

In this sample, this clonotype turned up many times. The J gene is TRBJ2-3, the V gene TRBV9; D unclear. This CDR3 is built from 13 residues. Germline lookup yields CDR1 SGDLS and CDR2 YYNGEE. With 0 bases removed from V and 6 bases from J, the gap between germline ends came to 8 bases. CDR3 region: CASSVAEGDTQYF. The CDR3 region has the DNA TGTGCCAGCAGCGTAGCTGAAGGGGATACGCAGTATTTT.

V usage is TRBV28 and J usage is TRBJ2-7, with D possibly being TRBD2 (5 bases). This CDR3 region has 14 residues. The V and J ends lost 2 bases and 9 bases respectively, with 17 bases between them. Per germline, CDR1 MDHEN and CDR2 SYDVKM. The CDR3 here is CASSLPPDSLGQYF. The CDR3 DNA follows: TGTGCCAGCAGTTTACCCCCGGACTCCCTGGGGCAGTACTTC.

V and J are TRBV10-3 and TRBJ1-1, with a possible D match to TRBD1 (6 bases). Between the trimmed V and J ends, which lost 5 bases and 0 bases, there was a span of 13 bases. CDR3 length: 15 amino acids. The germline V gene encodes CDR1 ENHRY and CDR2 SYGVKD. The CDR3 DNA reads TGTGCCATCAGTCAACAGGGCTCTATGAACACTGAAGCTTTCTTT. Translating it yields CAISQQGSMNTEAFF.

V is TRBV28 and J is TRBJ2-7, with 10 positions matching TRBD1. The CDR3 totals 16 residues. The V and J ends lost 8 bases and 5 bases, in that order; junction bases with no gene match: 15. Germline V CDR1 and CDR2: MDHEN, SYDVKM. CDR3 sequence reads: CASPPATGTGEDEQYF. CDR3 bases: TGTGCCAGCCCCCCTGCCACCGGGACAGGGGAAGACGAGCAGTACTTC.

The sample holds many counts of this clonotype. The chain joins TRBV23-1 to TRBJ2-2; the match to TRBD1 covers 7 bases. Being an ORF, TRBV23-1 has a function that is uncertain. The CDR3 has 16 amino acids. The V and J ends lost 4 bases and 4 bases, in that order; junction bases with no gene match: 9. CDR3 protein: CASSRNRDSGTGELFF. CDR3 bases: TGCGCCAGCAGTCGCAACCGGGACAGTGGCACCGGGGAGCTGTTTTTT.

CDR3 nucleotide sequence: TGTGCCAGCAGCCCAACCGCGGGGTACAATGAGCAGTTCTTC. Translation: CASSPTAGYNEQFF. The chain links TRBV7-3 to TRBJ2-1; D perhaps matches TRBD2 (6 bases). This CDR3 region has 14 residues. Germline V gene lookup returns CDR1 SGHTA and CDR2 FQGTGA. With 5 bases removed from V and 4 bases from J, the gap between germline ends came to 12 bases.

At least ten counts were recorded for this clonotype. This chain connects TRBV21-1 to TRBJ2-7; the D call in the table, TRBD1, was not verified against the DNA. TRBV21-1 corresponds to a pseudogene. The CDR3 runs to 14 residues. DNA of the CDR3: TGTGCCAGCAGCAAAGTAAACAGGGTATGCGAGCAGTACTTC. The encoded protein is CASSKVNRVCEQYF.

This clonotype came up many times. The gene calls are TRBV11-2 and TRBJ2-7; 9 bases agree with TRBD1. V shed 6 bases and J 7 bases; nucleotides not matched to a gene: 10. The CDR3 extends over 14 amino acids. Germline assignment: CDR1 SGHAT and CDR2 FQNNGV. This CDR3 reads CASRSLQGAREQYF. The CDR3 bases are TGTGCCAGCAGATCCCTACAGGGGGCAAGGGAGCAGTACTTC.

This clonotype came up many times. The chain has TRBV29-1 and TRBJ1-1; TRBD1 is a possible D gene (5 bases). Deletions cut 1 base from V and 1 base from J, with 7 bases between. The CDR3 has 13 amino acids. Germline CDR1 is SQVTM and CDR2 is ANQGSEA. The CDR3 reads CSVEVGGNTEAFF. The CDR3 region has the DNA TGCAGCGTTGAAGTGGGGGGGAACACTGAAGCTTTCTTT. The entire variable domain, with the rest obtained from reference TRBV29-1 and TRBJ1-1, is as follows: SAVISQKPSRDICQRGTSLTIQCQVDSQVTMMFWYRQQPGQSLTLIATANQGSEATYESGFVIDKFPISRPNLTFSTLTVSNMSPEDSSIYLCSVEVGGNTEAFFGQGTRLTVV.

Ten or more counts support this clonotype. The chain's CDR3 is CASKIPSGGSDTQYF. DNA of the CDR3: TGCGCCAGCAAGATTCCTAGCGGGGGGAGTGATACGCAGTATTTT. This chain joins TRBV23-1 and TRBJ2-3, with 11 bases fitting TRBD2. TRBV23-1 is assigned to the ORF class and has an uncertain function. The CDR3 has 15 residues. With 7 bases clipped from V and 6 bases from J, the junction kept 9 bases outside the gene matches.

In its sample, this clonotype is medium-sized (0.01 to 0.1%). In nucleotides, the CDR3 is TGCAGTGCTAGAGAAGGACAAGAGACCCAGTACTTC. Amino acids: CSAREGQETQYF. J is TRBJ2-5 and V is TRBV20-1; no clear D. The CDR3 runs 12 residues. With 0 bases removed from V and 2 bases from J, the gap between germline ends came to 4 bases. Germline-derived CDR1 and CDR2 are DFQATT and SNEGSKA (reference sequence).

This clonotype was found many times. The chain employs TRBV24-1 and TRBJ2-1; 9 nucleotides match TRBD1. Germline V gene sequence: CDR1 KGHDR, CDR2 SFDVKD. J lost 8 bases, V lost 5 bases, and 15 bases had no gene match. The length of the CDR3 is 17 residues. The CDR3 DNA sequence: TGTGCCACCAGTGTTCAACCTCCGGGACAGGGTAACGATGAGCAGTTCTTC. Protein sequence: CATSVQPPGQGNDEQFF.

This clonotype was seen repeatedly, ten times or more. The genes are TRBV28 and TRBJ2-3, with 7 bases identical to TRBD1. V dropped 3 bases and J dropped 4; count of bases not matched to a gene: 4. Germline CDR1 MDHEN, CDR2 SYDVKM. The CDR3 extends over 14 amino acids. For the CDR3, the DNA is TGTGCCAGCAGTTTGCAGACAGGGCCAGATACGCAGTATTTT. Protein: CASSLQTGPDTQYF.

Concerning this clonotype itself: At one of its ends the junction is not consistent with the germline gene, which may arise from a read error. DNA of the CDR3: TGTGCAAGCAGCTTAAAGGCTGCAAACACAGAAGTCTTCTTT. This translates into CASSLKAANTEVFF. This rearrangement joins TRBV7-3 to TRBJ1-1; D is unresolved. Germline V lookup: CDR1 SGHTA, CDR2 FQGTGA. This CDR3 region has 14 residues.

CDR3 in DNA: TGCAGCGTTGGGCTCGATCAGCCCCAGCATTTT. It codes for CSVGLDQPQHF. The genes are TRBV29-1 and TRBJ1-5, with D uncertain. CDR3 length equals 11 residues. The germline CDR1 and CDR2 sequences are SQVTM and ANQGSEA. Trimming took 4 bases from V and 5 from J, leaving 6 bases between them.

This clonotype was seen at least ten times. The V and J genes are TRBV7-2 and TRBJ2-1; tentative D call: TRBD1 (5 bases). The germline V gene has CDR1 SGHTA and CDR2 FQGNSA. The CDR3 covers 16 residues. The V gene lost 2 bases and the J gene lost 2 bases, with 13 bases spanning the gap. The CDR3 bases are TGTGCCAGCAGCTTACAGGGATGGAGTACCTACAATGAGCAGTTCTTC. Amino acids: CASSLQGWSTYNEQFF. The whole variable domain, remainder taken from reference TRBV7-2 and TRBJ2-1, is GAGVSQSPSNKVTEKGKDVELRCDPISGHTALYWYRQSLGQGLEFLIYFQGNSAPDKSGLPSDRFSAERTGGSVSTLTIQRTQQEDSAVYLCASSLQGWSTYNEQFFGPGTRLTVL.

This clonotype occurred many times. Here the CDR3 DNA reads TGTGCCAGCAGTTTTGGACATACCGGGGAGCTGTTTTTT. Translation: CASSFGHTGELFF. The V gene is TRBV12-3 or TRBV12-4, the J gene TRBJ2-2; a possible D gene is TRBD1 (5 bases). V lost 3 bases and J 5 bases, leaving 7 bases between the germline ends. The CDR3 consists of 13 residues.

This clonotype was counted many times. The chain combines TRBV20-1 with TRBJ2-7; D not certain. Between the trimmed V and J ends, which lost 2 bases and 2 bases, there was a span of 13 bases. Germline V gene sequence: CDR1 DFQATT, CDR2 SNEGSKA (reference sequence). This CDR3 is 14 amino acids long. This CDR3 reads CSARTLTPTYEQYF. Here the CDR3 DNA reads TGCAGTGCTAGAACCTTGACACCAACCTACGAGCAGTACTTC.

This clonotype was detected many times. The genes are TRBV6-6 and TRBJ1-4; 7 bases map to TRBD1. Germline V gene sequence: CDR1 MNHNY, CDR2 SVGAGI (reference sequence). Germline trimming cut 4 bases from V and 8 bases from J; bases unmatched to any gene: 13. The length of the CDR3 is 16 residues. Here the CDR3 DNA reads TGTGCCAGCAGTTTGGGGACAGTCCGCGCTGTCGAAAAACTGTTTTTT. It encodes CASSLGTVRAVEKLFF.

This clonotype was counted at least ten times. The V and J genes are TRBV12-3 or TRBV12-4 and TRBJ1-2; tentative D call: TRBD1 (5 bases). Between the trimmed V and J ends, which lost 3 bases and 8 bases, there was a span of 16 bases. The CDR3 has 14 residues. The chain's CDR3 is CASSFGTAMDGYTF. In DNA form, the CDR3 reads TGTGCCAGCAGTTTCGGGACCGCAATGGACGGCTACACCTTC.

The genes are TRBV20-1 and TRBJ1-5; D is unclear. CDR1 is DFQATT, CDR2 SNEGSKA, per germline (reference sequence). The ends were cut back, 6 bases at V and 7 bases at J, with 13 bases in the middle. The CDR3 consists of 12 residues. Here the CDR3 DNA reads TGCAGTGCCTCGCGGCTCCGACAGCCCCAGCATTTT. It codes for CSASRLRQPQHF.

This clonotype occurred many times. The chain couples TRBV7-2 to TRBJ2-3, with 12 bases fitting TRBD2. This CDR3 has 16 amino acids. Germline V gene sequence: CDR1 SGHTA, CDR2 FQGNSA. Trimming took 5 bases from V and 6 from J; bases not matched to a gene: 9. The CDR3 loop reads CASSPSTSGGGDTQYF. As DNA, the CDR3 is TGTGCCAGCAGCCCCTCGACTAGCGGGGGCGGGGATACGCAGTATTTT.

V is TRBV4-2 and J is TRBJ2-2; D is ambiguous. V gave up 1 base and J gave up 6 bases, with 12 bases separating them. Germline V gives CDR1 LGHNA, CDR2 YNFKEQ. The CDR3 is made up of 15 amino acids. The CDR3 region is CASSQGYSTAGELFF. In nucleotides, the CDR3 is TGTGCCAGCAGCCAAGGGTACTCCACTGCCGGGGAGCTGTTTTTT.